This TCR beta chain appears in the sequencing data of a study of cytomegalovirus exposure and HLA in healthy donors. Across the whole study: Earlier, almost 120 million unique TCR beta sequences were recovered from about 179 million T cells by an analysis. Study observations and caveats: Some V segments, TRBV6-2 and TRBV6-3 among them, were indistinguishable and were therefore excluded.

Of note for this clone: Its antigen is not known.

The PCR was carried out with 60 Vbeta primers and 13 Jbeta primers. Clones were sequenced by immunoSEQ multiplex PCR, and TCRdb holds only the in-frame ones, with some missing. The data show 200,000 to 250,000 clones, around 89% seen once. The CDR3 totals 15 residues. Looked up from germline, CDR1 is SGHDN and CDR2 is FVKESK. Trimming took 3 bases from V and 2 from J; bases not matched to a gene: 4. The source material was PBMCs. The receptor was derived from a woman in her late teens or twenties in good health and CMV-seronegative. The V call is TRBV14, the J call TRBJ2-7, with 10 bases matching TRBD2. The DNA of the CDR3 is TGTGCCAGCAGCCAGGGAGCGGGGGGGCCCTACGAGCAGTACTTC. It translates to CASSQGAGGPYEQYF. The entire variable domain, with the rest obtained from reference TRBV14 and TRBJ2-7, is as follows: EAGVTQFPSHSVIEKGQTVTLRCDPISGHDNLYWYRRVMGKEIKFLLHFVKESKQDESGMPNNRFLAERTGGTYSTLKVQPAELEDSGVYFCASSQGAGGPYEQYFGPGTRLTVT.